The source of this TCR beta chain is a study of cytomegalovirus exposure and HLA in healthy donors. Findings and caveats of the study: Among the CMV-associated chains, three were confirmed in vitro as specific for CMV antigens.

Comments on this clone: No antigen is known for it.

The CDR3 sequence is 14 residues long. In germline, CDR1 is SGHNT, CDR2 YYREEE (reference sequence). V shed 6 bases and J 2 bases; nucleotides not matched to a gene: 7. Produced via immunoSEQ multiplex PCR; TCRdb's table is partial and in-frame only. The sample records about 180,000 clones, 85% being singletons. V usage is TRBV5-4 and J usage is TRBJ1-1; 7 positions match TRBD1. Source material: PBMCs. The sequence came from a man younger than 30 in good health and CMV-seropositive. CDR3 residues: CASTRGQTNTEAFF. Written as DNA, the CDR3 is TGTGCCAGCACCCGGGGACAGACTAACACTGAAGCTTTCTTT.